The 2 T cell receptor beta chains in this list originate from one sample, sequenced in a study of T cell responses to AZD1222 COVID-19 vaccine. Some clones are missing from TCRdb's copy, which holds only in-frame ones; the method was immunoSEQ multiplex PCR. The data contain roughly 120,000 clones, roughly 84% of them singletons. The input for sequencing was peripheral blood, taken on day 0 of AZD1222 vaccination. The receptors were gathered from an adult in good health.

This chain connects TRBV4-3 to TRBJ2-7, with D perhaps TRBD1 (5 bases). Germline CDR1 is LGHNA and CDR2 is YSLEER. Trimming pared 1 base from V and 3 bases from J, leaving 13 bases between. The CDR3 is 15 residues long. The CDR3 sequence is CASSQGLTADYEQYF. CDR3 DNA sequence: TGCGCCAGCAGCCAAGGTTTGACAGCCGACTACGAGCAGTACTTC.

The gene calls are TRBV5-6 and TRBJ2-2; TRBD2 might be the D (5 bases). The CDR3 totals 16 residues. Germline loops: CDR1 SGHDT, CDR2 YYEEEE. V lost 4 bases to trimming and J lost 1 base, with 14 bases between them. Here the CDR3 DNA reads TGTGCCAGCAGCAGGATATCAGAGGGGAACACCGGGGAGCTGTTTTTT. This sequence encodes CASSRISEGNTGELFF.